The source of this T cell receptor beta chain is a study of T cell responses to AZD1222 COVID-19 vaccine (dated by TCRdb to the early 2020s). Regarding the study in general: A total of just over 230 trial participants underwent TCR sequencing, of whom some 200 had received two doses of AZD1222 and 26 had received two doses of the MenACWY control vaccine. Trial participants were enrolled by age into subgroups of 18-55, 56-69 and 70-plus years, and about 150, 27 and 61 TCR-sequenced participants, respectively, were included in these subgroups. The study at large found these results: After two AZD1222 doses, both the breadth and the depth of spike-specific TCRs were significantly higher than at day 0 and than in MenACWY recipients. Most participants were white British and females outnumbered males, and the authors suggested that clonal diversity may have been underestimated. Because no samples from the day 14 peak response were available, repertoires could be characterized only after the peak T cell response. Reportedly, close to half of the unique spike-specific TCRs recognized epitopes lying outside the regions that are mutated in the B.1.351 and B.1.1.7 variants. The 56-69-year group was small, and its depth increase did not reach significance, likely because of low power. Conclusions about previously exposed vaccinees were limited because only six AZD1222 recipients were SARS-CoV-2 seropositive at baseline. CD4 TCRs associated with the vaccine covered the entire spike protein, and the dominant responses were in regions 160-218 and 743-854.

The intended sense of this specimen's time point label: about 28 days (+/-7) after the second vaccine dose. The treatment or condition label, read with the paper, signifies: meningococcal conjugate vaccine given as trial control. Vaccinee samples were obtained from the UK trials COV001 and COV002, which included a single-blind randomized controlled phase 2/3 trial of AZD1222 (ChAdOx1 nCoV-19) in healthy adults. For TCRbeta chain sequencing, PBMC samples were collected from trial participants at day 0 and at day 28 after the second dose. Based on the germline V gene (reference sequence), the CDR1 and CDR2 sequences are LGHDT and YNNKEL. Inclusive of the bounding cysteine and phenylalanine, the CDR3 is 12 residues long. The entry retains the CDR3 DNA only, 36 bases that are in frame from base 1. Trimming takes 2 bases from V and 7 bases from J, and the germline ends sit 8 bases apart. Comment on this clone: Its cognate antigen has yet to be identified. No quality values exist for individual bases; no much larger clone is one base distant.

The CDR3 regions of human TCRbeta chains were analyzed by immunosequencing. In the source study's methods: Repertoire TCRs were matched against a reference library of SARS-CoV-2-specific TCRs generated with the MIRA antigen-specificity platform. Breadth was defined as the fraction of unique TCRs that were SARS-CoV-2-associated, and depth was defined as the fraction of total T cells that were SARS-CoV-2-associated. Using the MIRA data, every spike-specific TCR was mapped to the spike region that the TCR reacted to and assigned to either a CD4 or a CD8 class. Log10-transformed breadth and depth values were compared by one-way ANOVA with Sidak's multiple comparisons tests. This immuneACCESS table, as held by TCRdb, lists in-frame sequences with V and J called but not all clones. Of the missing ones, under half trace to an unresolved V gene in checked studies; the others have no known cause. Clonal size and the V and J genes are those of that table, whereas D and trimming came from the DNA. The sample yields 160,000 or so clones; around 89% were counted once. In total, the top ten clones hold about 4.3% of the sample.

The chain employs TRBV3-1 (or the pseudogene TRBV3-2) and TRBJ2-5; the D gene is not confidently resolved. This clonotype originated in an adult who received the MenACWY meningococcal vaccine as a control. The input for sequencing was peripheral blood, taken 28 days after the second dose of the MenACWY control vaccine. The encoded CDR3 is CASSQREMTQYF. The nucleotide sequence reads as follows: TGTGCCAGCAGCCAAAGGGAAATGACCCAGTACTTC.